What follows are 16 T cell receptor beta chains derived from one specimen sequenced in a study of T cell changes during pregnancy in multiple sclerosis. The method was immunoSEQ multiplex PCR; TCRdb's version includes in-frame clones alone and lacks a portion of them. Of more than 35,000 clones in the sample, about 94% were seen once. Specimen: CD4+ T cells from peripheral blood mononuclear cells, collected in the second trimester of pregnancy. These receptors all stem from a female donor with multiple sclerosis, enrolled in a pregnancy study.

The rearrangement links TRBV19 to TRBJ1-5, with D uncertain. The germline V and J ends were trimmed by 5 bases and 9 bases, with 11 bases remaining between them. In germline, CDR1 is LNHDA, CDR2 SQIVND (reference sequence). The CDR3 loop spans 12 amino acids. CDR3 loop: CASSDSVRPQHF. CDR3 coding DNA: TGTGCCAGTAGTGATAGCGTTCGGCCCCAGCATTTT.

This chain joins TRBV27 and TRBJ1-1; the D is unclear. In germline, CDR1 is MNHEY, CDR2 SMNVEV (reference sequence). The CDR3 length is 15 residues. Trimming shortened V by 4 bases and J by 1 base, and 13 bases separated the two germline ends. The CDR3 nucleotides are TGTGCCAGCAGTTCCCCGGGGAGACCGAACACTGAAGCTTTCTTT. The encoded protein is CASSSPGRPNTEAFF.

V usage is TRBV5-1 and J usage is TRBJ2-1, with 10 bases matching TRBD2. The CDR3 loop spans 13 amino acids. CDR1 and CDR2 from the germline V gene are SGHRS and YFSETQ. Trimming took 4 bases from V and 10 from J; bases not matched to a gene: 5. As DNA, the CDR3 is TGCGCCAGCAGCCATGGACTAGCGGCCGAGCAGTTCTTC. This sequence encodes CASSHGLAAEQFF. The full variable domain, rest sourced from reference TRBV5-1 and TRBJ2-1, is KAGVTQTPRYLIKTRGQQVTLSCSPISGHRSVSWYQQTPGQGLQFLFEYFSETQRNKGNFPGRFSGRQFSNSRSEMNVSTLELGDSALYLCASSHGLAAEQFFGPGTRLTVL.

The CDR3 nucleotides read TGCGCCAGCAGTGAGTCGACGGCTAGCGGGTACGAGCAGTACTTC. It translates to CASSESTASGYEQYF. The rearrangement joins TRBV10-2 to TRBJ2-7; 8 bases are shared with TRBD2. With 0 bases clipped from V and 4 bases from J, the junction kept 5 bases outside the gene matches. Germline-derived CDR1 and CDR2 are WSHSY and SAAADI. The CDR3 length is 15 residues.

The V and J genes are TRBV18 and TRBJ2-1; D perhaps matches TRBD1 (6 bases). The CDR3 has 15 amino acids. The V and J ends lost 2 bases and 0 bases respectively, with 8 bases between them. Germline V gives CDR1 KGHSH, CDR2 LQKENI. The CDR3 DNA reads as TGTGCCAGCTCACCAGGACAGAGCTCCTACAATGAGCAGTTCTTC. Residues: CASSPGQSSYNEQFF.

The rearrangement links TRBV7-8 to TRBJ1-1; D unresolved. Germline CDR1 is SGHVS and CDR2 is FQNEAQ. This CDR3 is built from 17 residues. With 5 bases removed from V and 1 base from J, the gap between germline ends came to 20 bases. The CDR3 loop reads CASSQLAYKGGNTEAFF. The CDR3 DNA sequence: TGTGCCAGCAGCCAACTCGCATACAAGGGAGGGAACACTGAAGCTTTCTTT.

V is TRBV11-2 and J is TRBJ2-3, with 9 bases aligning to TRBD2. The CDR3 length is 16 residues. Germline CDR1 SGHAT, CDR2 FQNNGV. Losses at the gene ends were 4 bases for V and 6 bases for J; bases not matched to a gene: 11. DNA of the CDR3: TGTGCCAGCAGCTCCCTTGGCGGGAGGGCACTGGATACGCAGTATTTT. It translates to CASSSLGGRALDTQYF.

The V and J genes are TRBV13 and TRBJ2-3, with TRBD1 matching 7 bases. The CDR3 runs 15 residues. Trimming at V came to 4 bases and at J to 4 bases, leaving 8 bases not matched to a gene. Germline CDR1 is PRHDT and CDR2 is FYEKMQ (reference sequence). CDR3 nucleotide sequence: TGTGCCAGCAGCTCCAACAGGGGTAGCGCAGATACGCAGTATTTT. It codes for CASSSNRGSADTQYF.

CDR3 nucleotide sequence: TGTGCCAGCAGTTACATCTCGGCCGGGGGCTACACCTTC. Translating gives CASSYISAGGYTF. The chain joins TRBV6-6 to TRBJ1-2; no clear D gene. This CDR3 spans 13 amino acids. Trimming cost V 2 bases and J 8 bases, with 12 bases left between them. Germline loops: CDR1 MNHNY, CDR2 SVGAGI (reference sequence).

V is TRBV5-4 and J is TRBJ2-5; 12 positions agree with TRBD1. The CDR3 has 17 residues. The germline CDR1 and CDR2 sequences are SGHNT and YYREEE (reference sequence). The V gene end was trimmed by 7 bases and the J gene end by 4 bases; junction bases not matched to a gene: 14. The CDR3 DNA reads as TGTGCCAGCTCCCGGGACAGGGGGCGAAACGGTCGAGAGACCCAGTACTTC. Encoded protein: CASSRDRGRNGRETQYF.

The rearrangement uses TRBV11-2 and TRBJ1-1; D remains ambiguous. In germline, CDR1 is SGHAT, CDR2 FQNNGV. The CDR3 has 12 residues. Trimming removed 1 base from V and 11 bases from J, with 11 bases in between. Here the CDR3 reads CASSLARGTAFF. CDR3 in DNA: TGTGCCAGCAGCTTAGCCCGGGGTACTGCTTTCTTT.

The chain recombines TRBV18 with TRBJ2-7; a possible D gene is TRBD1 (7 bases). CDR1 is KGHSH, CDR2 LQKENI, per germline. The CDR3 contains 16 residues. Trimming took 2 bases from V and 2 from J, leaving 16 bases between them. CDR3 region: CASSPRGQRATYEQYF. DNA for the CDR3: TGTGCCAGCTCACCAAGGGGGCAGCGGGCGACCTACGAGCAGTACTTC.

V usage is TRBV30 and J usage is TRBJ2-7; 9 nucleotides match TRBD1. CDR3 length: 14 residues. Trimming took 7 bases from V and 3 from J; bases not matched to a gene: 10. Per germline, CDR1 GTSNPN and CDR2 SVGIG (reference sequence). This chain's CDR3 is CAFQQGAILYEQYF. DNA for the CDR3: TGTGCCTTCCAACAGGGGGCGATTCTCTACGAGCAGTACTTC. The whole variable domain, remainder taken from reference TRBV30 and TRBJ2-7, is SQTIHQWPATLVQPVGSPLSLECTVEGTSNPNLYWYRQAAGRGLQLLFYSVGIGQISSEVPQNLSASRPQDRQFILSSKKLLLSDSGFYLCAFQQGAILYEQYFGPGTRLTVT.

V usage is TRBV11-2 and J usage is TRBJ1-2, with TRBD1 as a possible D gene (5 bases). There are 14 residues in the CDR3. Looked up from germline, CDR1 is SGHAT and CDR2 is FQNNGV. Trimming left V 5 bases short and J 4 bases short, with 14 bases between. The CDR3 DNA is TGTGCCAGCAGCCTCTGGGGCAGAACCTATGGCTACACCTTC. It encodes CASSLWGRTYGYTF.

The rearrangement uses TRBV19 and TRBJ1-5, with 7 bases that match TRBD1. The germline gives CDR1 LNHDA, CDR2 SQIVND (reference sequence). There are 14 residues in the CDR3. J lost 5 bases, V lost 2 bases, and 3 bases had no gene match. In nucleotides, the CDR3 is TGTGCCAGTAGTATAAGGGGGCGAGATCAGCCCCAGCATTTT. Translated: CASSIRGRDQPQHF.

The V call is TRBV5-1, the J call TRBJ1-4; D is unresolved. V lost 9 bases and J 5 bases, leaving 17 bases between the germline ends. CDR3 size: 14 residues. The germline V gene has CDR1 SGHRS and CDR2 YFSETQ. The CDR3 is CATKGGERNEKLFF. The CDR3 nucleotides are TGCGCCACCAAGGGTGGGGAGCGGAATGAAAAACTGTTTTTT. Full variable domain (outside the CDR3, taken from reference TRBV5-1 and TRBJ1-4): KAGVTQTPRYLIKTRGQQVTLSCSPISGHRSVSWYQQTPGQGLQFLFEYFSETQRNKGNFPGRFSGRQFSNSRSEMNVSTLELGDSALYLCATKGGERNEKLFFGSGTQLSVL.